The entry below gives a single T cell receptor (beta chain) sequence along with its context. Germline values: CDR1 MDHEN, CDR2 SYDVKM. Trimming cost V 7 bases and J 1 base, with 13 bases left between them. This CDR3 contains 14 residues. Produced via immunoSEQ multiplex PCR; TCRdb's table is partial and in-frame only. Among under 80,000 clones, 80% to 90% were seen once, and the ten largest hold 6.7%. The data were taken from a study of blood T cell repertoires in COVID-19. The chain is built from TRBV28 and TRBJ2-5; D unclear. Sequencing was performed on peripheral blood. This TCR derives from a woman of 80 years or more with active COVID-19. The CDR3 sequence is CASTLSLSQETQYF. The CDR3 coding sequence is TGTGCCAGCACCCTAAGCCTATCCCAAGAGACCCAGTACTTC.